This entry describes one TCR beta chain. Antigen specificity is unknown. A much larger clone sits a single nucleotide away, making a read error possible. No treatment of any kind had been given to any patient before thyroid surgery. V lost 1 base to trimming and J lost 15 bases, with 14 bases between them. CDR3 size: 12 residues. Germline loops: CDR1 SGHTS, CDR2 YDEGEE. This sample is drawn from a study of metastatic and nonmetastatic thyroid tumors. For the study at large: The comparison covered peripheral blood and tumor or nodule tissue in malignant and benign thyroid patients. Study-wide results and caveats: In both blood and tumor samples, TCR beta diversity was reported significantly higher for malignant than benign nodules.

In the authors' methods: The authors used CDR3 differences across clinicopathological groups to build a distant-metastasis classifier for papillary thyroid cancer. TCRdb reprocessed the PCR reads using MiXCR. The authors' filters were not applied to this entry. The sample holds more than 40,000 clones; about 4.2% are singletons and the top ten take over 9%. The clonotype originates from a female donor with papillary thyroid cancer or a benign thyroid nodule (not recorded which). Some clones in this sample may be carry-over from other donors' samples. The source material was blood. The chain combines TRBV5-8 with TRBJ2-1; D may correspond to TRBD1 or TRBD2 (5 bases each). CDR3 sequence (DNA): TGTGCCAGCAGCTTGTGGGACCACCTGGCGTTCTTC. Protein sequence: CASSLWDHLAFF. The full variable domain, in which reference TRBV5-8 and TRBJ2-1 provide the parts outside the CDR3, is EAGVTQSPTHLIKTRGQQATLRCSPISGHTSVYWYQQALGLGLQFLLWYDEGEERNRGNFPPRFSGRQFPNYSSELNVNALELEDSALYLCASSLWDHLAFFGPGTRLTVL.